The text below deals with one TCR beta chain. Repertoires were generated with immunoSEQ multiplex PCR, while TCRdb's copy carries only in-frame clones and drops some. The sample yields around 320,000 clones, roughly 90% seen once. These data belong to a study of blood T cell repertoires in COVID-19. Enrolment of Seattle patients took place during active infection, and they were followed longitudinally. The CDR3 loop spans 14 amino acids. V lost 4 bases and J lost 13, with 17 bases in between. Germline-derived CDR1 and CDR2 are MRHNA and SNTAGT. Sequencing used peripheral blood. The receptor's source is a woman aged 25 to 39 with COVID-19, enrolled during active disease. V usage is TRBV6-4 and J usage is TRBJ1-6; D unresolved. The CDR3 nucleotides read TGTGCCAGCAGTGTGAGCCAGCGGTTATGGCCCCTCCACTTT. This gives the protein CASSVSQRLWPLHF.